This TCR beta chain was obtained from a study of shared clonotypes between healthy human individuals (dated by TCRdb to about 2020). About the study as a whole: The cohort included a few men and a couple of women between 18 and 49 years of age. Libraries were prepared and TCR repertoires were sequenced by different laboratories using diverse techniques, in order to increase sequencing depth and limit assay-specific biases. The study deeply sequenced blood TCR repertoires of about five healthy adults to estimate repertoire size and the extent of clonotype sharing between individuals. Leukapheresis yielded between about 0.94 and 8.9 billion PBMCs per donor.

The CDR3 spans 15 residues, from the cysteine through the phenylalanine. Only the CDR3 part of the read is kept: 45 bases, read in frame from the first base. CDR1 and CDR2, looked up from the germline V gene, are SNHLY and FYNNEI. V drops 6 bases and J drops 5 bases, leaving 19 bases in between. This clone showed up many times. The antigen it recognizes is unknown. The record has no base qualities; no much larger clone is one base away. Study-wide findings and limitations: The small number of donors limited the genetic and exposure-history diversity represented. Based on pairwise subsampling, the degree of clonotype sharing among donors was expected to be affected by sequencing depth. Only blood was sampled, and tissue TCR repertoires likely differ from those in blood.

Using the deep immunoSEQ assay, multiplex PCR amplified TCR CDR3 regions from genomic DNA. Extracted genomic DNA from each cell subset was distributed evenly across all wells of several immunoSEQ 96-well plates, and each plate was treated as a replicate. Each replicate PCR for unsorted PBMC received about 300 ng genomic DNA, equal to 25,000 to 30,000 T cell genomes. Ten immunoSEQ deep assay plates were used to sequence unsorted PBMC genomic DNA. Purified libraries were measured with a Qubit 3.0 fluorometer, size-checked on a Bioanalyzer 2100, and measured again with the KAPA Library Quantification kit. Every immunoSEQ 96-well plate was sequenced on a separate single-read 150-cycle Illumina NextSeq 550 flow cell. Per the authors' processing: Because only junctional sequences without quality scores were contained in the immunoSEQ output, filtering matching that applied to full-length reads could not be performed. To assign V/J genes and CDR3, sequences were annotated against IMGT germline references using PyIR, a Python wrapper for IgBLAST v1.9. Reads with weak V/J assignments (E-value above 1e-6), missing CDR3, stop codons, out-of-frame junctions, or ambiguous translated residues were removed. V3J clonotypes were defined as sequences sharing the same inferred V gene, J gene, and CDR3 amino acid sequence. To compute the percentage overlap between repertoires, the number of shared unique clonotypes was divided by the size of the smaller repertoire. RTK rarefaction, the Chao1 estimator, and Recon v2.1 estimates of unobserved clonotypes were used to assess repertoire richness. TCRdb took this table from immuneACCESS and kept in-frame rearrangements with V and J called. Such tables lack part of the clones; where checked against another copy, unresolved V genes explain under half of the gap, and the rest is unexplained. That table gives V, J and clone size, and the DNA gave D and trimming. The sample records about 600,000 clones, around three quarters of which are singletons. The ten largest clones take up about 12% of the sample.

The donors were healthy, HIV-negative adults with no recently reported acute infections or vaccinations. Every donor was a Caucasian adult living in Nashville, Tennessee, USA. For unsorted samples, approximately 81 million PBMCs were counted, and genomic DNA was extracted using the QIAamp DNA Blood Mini kit. Blood was collected by leukapheresis, and PBMCs were isolated by Ficoll-Histopaque density gradient centrifugation and then cryopreserved in liquid nitrogen vapor phase. The sample consisted of PBMCs. The V and J segments used are TRBV2 and TRBJ1-2, with TRBD1 perhaps the D gene, on 6 matching bases. This receptor was identified in a woman aged 40 to 50 in good health. Some clones in this sample may be carry-over from other donors' samples. The nucleotides read TGTGCCAGCAGCCTAAACAGGGAATCCACTTATGGCTACACCTTC. Translated, this gives CASSLNRESTYGYTF.